This T cell receptor beta chain was observed in a study of blood T cell repertoires in COVID-19. CDR1 is SNHLY and CDR2 is FYNNEI in the germline V gene. The CDR3 covers 16 residues. The ends were cut back, 1 base at V and 5 bases at J, with 15 bases in the middle. Data came from immunoSEQ multiplex PCR; TCRdb stores just in-frame clones and leaves some out. This sample has more than 200,000 clones, with nearly 90% found just once. The J gene is TRBJ1-5, the V gene TRBV2; a weak D match, TRBD1 (5 bases). Sequencing used peripheral blood. The receptor was isolated from a man aged 18 to 30 with active or convalescent COVID-19. In DNA, the CDR3 is TGTGCCAGCAGTGAAGGGGGGAGGAGGCCTGATCAGCCCCAGCATTTT. The encoded protein is CASSEGGRRPDQPQHF. The whole variable domain, remainder taken from reference TRBV2 and TRBJ1-5, is EPEVTQTPSHQVTQMGQEVILRCVPISNHLYFYWYRQILGQKVEFLVSFYNNEISEKSEIFDDQFSVERPDGSNFTLKIRSTKLEDSAMYFCASSEGGRRPDQPQHFGDGTRLSIL.